This T cell receptor beta chain originates from a study of blood T cell repertoires in COVID-19. This clone was seen a single time. The protocol was immunoSEQ multiplex PCR, while the TCRdb copy is restricted to in-frame clones and leaves out a portion. The data hold more than 300,000 clones, with about nine tenths observed a single time. Per the germline V gene, CDR1 is LGHDT and CDR2 is YNNKEL (reference sequence). V was pared by 1 base and J by 7 bases, with 0 bases of the junction left unmatched. The CDR3 is 14 residues long. J is TRBJ2-5 and V is TRBV3-1 (or the pseudogene TRBV3-2); 13 bases agree with TRBD2. Input material: peripheral blood. This clonotype originated in a woman aged 30 to 39 with COVID-19, enrolled during active disease. The DNA for the CDR3 is TGTGCCAGCAGCCAAGGGACTAGCGGGGGGACCCAGTACTTC. Protein product: CASSQGTSGGTQYF.